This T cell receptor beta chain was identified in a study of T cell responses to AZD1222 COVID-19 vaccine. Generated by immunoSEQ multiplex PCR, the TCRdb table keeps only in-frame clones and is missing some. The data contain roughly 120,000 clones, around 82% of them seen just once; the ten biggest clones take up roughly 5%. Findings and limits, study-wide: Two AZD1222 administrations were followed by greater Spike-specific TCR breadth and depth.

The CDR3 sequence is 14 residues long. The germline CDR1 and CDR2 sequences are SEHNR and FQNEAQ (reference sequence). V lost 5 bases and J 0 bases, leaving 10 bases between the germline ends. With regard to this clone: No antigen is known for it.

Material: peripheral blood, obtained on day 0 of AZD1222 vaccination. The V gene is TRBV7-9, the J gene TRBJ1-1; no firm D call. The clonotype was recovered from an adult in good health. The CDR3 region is CASSSRSMNTEAFF. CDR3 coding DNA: TGTGCCAGCAGCAGCAGAAGTATGAACACTGAAGCTTTCTTT.